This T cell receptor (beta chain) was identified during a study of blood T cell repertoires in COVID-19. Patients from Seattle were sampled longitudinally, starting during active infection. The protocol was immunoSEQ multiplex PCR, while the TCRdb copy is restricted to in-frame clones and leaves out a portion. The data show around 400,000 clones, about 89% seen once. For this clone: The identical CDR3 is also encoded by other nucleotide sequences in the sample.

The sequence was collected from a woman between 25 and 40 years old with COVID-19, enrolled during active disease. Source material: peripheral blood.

The CDR3 region is CASRGTGRETQYF. CDR3 DNA: TGTGCCAGCAGGGGTACGGGTCGAGAGACCCAGTACTTC. The chain joins TRBV2 to TRBJ2-5; D unresolved. CDR1 and CDR2 from the germline V gene are SNHLY and FYNNEI. The V end was cut by 6 bases, the J end by 4 bases, with 12 bases between. This CDR3 is built from 13 residues.